This record looks at one T cell receptor (beta chain) sequence and its context. Antigen unknown. This record belongs to a study of shared clonotypes between healthy human individuals. Study observations and caveats: Researchers sampled blood only, noting tissue repertoires likely differ. A generally larger estimated richness was seen in naive subsets than in memory subsets.

Data came from immunoSEQ multiplex PCR; TCRdb stores just in-frame clones and leaves some out. The repertoire consists of 330,000 or so clones, with around 67% occurring once and the leading ten covering about a tenth. The sequence derives from a man aged 30-40 years in good health. What was sequenced was memory CD4+ T cells sorted from blood. The sample's subset: CD45RA-negative fraction.

This CDR3 is CASSSKNTGELFF. CDR3 DNA sequence: TGTGCCAGCAGCTCGAAGAACACCGGGGAGCTGTTTTTT. V is TRBV7-3 and J is TRBJ2-2; D remains ambiguous. The CDR3 contains 13 residues. Germline V gene lookup returns CDR1 SGHTA and CDR2 FQGTGA. V lost 4 bases to trimming and J lost 1 base, with 4 bases between them.